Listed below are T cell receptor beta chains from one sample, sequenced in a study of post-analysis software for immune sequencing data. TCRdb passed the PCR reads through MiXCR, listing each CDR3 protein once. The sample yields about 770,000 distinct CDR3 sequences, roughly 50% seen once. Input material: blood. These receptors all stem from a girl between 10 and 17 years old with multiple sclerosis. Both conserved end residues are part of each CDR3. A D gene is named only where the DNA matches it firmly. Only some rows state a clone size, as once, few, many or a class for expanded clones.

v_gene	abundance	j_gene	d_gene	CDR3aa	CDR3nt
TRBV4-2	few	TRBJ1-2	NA	CASSQRGGNYGYTF	TGTGCCAGCAGCCAGAGGGGGGGTAACTATGGCTACACCTTC
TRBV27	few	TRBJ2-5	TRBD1	CASRTWGQGVETQYF	TGTGCCAGCAGGACCTGGGGACAGGGGGTGGAGACCCAGTACTTC
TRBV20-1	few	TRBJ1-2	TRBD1	CSASPTGVGIYGYTF	TGCAGTGCTAGCCCCACAGGGGTTGGGATCTATGGCTACACCTTC
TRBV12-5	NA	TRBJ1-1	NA	CASSPGALGLAFF	TGTGCTAGTTCCCCAGGCGCCCTGGGACTGGCTTTCTTT
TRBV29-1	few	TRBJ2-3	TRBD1	CSVGWLTGSTDTQYF	TGCAGCGTTGGTTGGCTGACAGGGTCCACAGATACGCAGTATTTT
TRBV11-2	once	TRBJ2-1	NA	CASSRGLLEQFF	TGTGCCAGCAGCAGGGGACTCCTGGAGCAGTTCTTC
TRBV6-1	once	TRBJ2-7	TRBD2	CASSGEGCYEQYF	TGTGCCAGCAGTGGGGAGGGTTGCTACGAGCAGTACTTC
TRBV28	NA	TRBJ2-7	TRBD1	CASSSGTGTSYEQYF	TGTGCCAGCAGTTCCGGGACAGGCACCTCCTACGAGCAGTACTTC
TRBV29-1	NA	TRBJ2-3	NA	CSVEDLFASGTDTQYF	TGCAGCGTTGAAGATCTATTTGCTAGCGGCACAGATACGCAGTATTTT
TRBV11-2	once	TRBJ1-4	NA	CASSSVRGAKLFF	TGTGCCAGCAGCTCTGTAAGGGGGGCAAAACTGTTTTTT
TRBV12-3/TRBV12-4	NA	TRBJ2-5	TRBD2	CASSLAGLAEFQETQYF	TGTGCCAGCAGTTTAGCTGGACTAGCGGAGTTCCAAGAGACCCAGTACTTC
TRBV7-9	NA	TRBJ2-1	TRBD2	CASIPSGRSSYNEQFF	TGTGCCAGCATCCCTAGCGGCAGAAGCTCCTACAATGAGCAGTTCTTC
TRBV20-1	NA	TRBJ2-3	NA	CSAIPGDTQYF	TGCAGTGCTATTCCTGGAGATACGCAGTATTTT
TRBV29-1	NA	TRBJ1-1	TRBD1	CSVEGTGIIEVNTEAFF	TGCAGCGTTGAAGGGACAGGGATAATTGAGGTGAACACTGAAGCTTTCTTT